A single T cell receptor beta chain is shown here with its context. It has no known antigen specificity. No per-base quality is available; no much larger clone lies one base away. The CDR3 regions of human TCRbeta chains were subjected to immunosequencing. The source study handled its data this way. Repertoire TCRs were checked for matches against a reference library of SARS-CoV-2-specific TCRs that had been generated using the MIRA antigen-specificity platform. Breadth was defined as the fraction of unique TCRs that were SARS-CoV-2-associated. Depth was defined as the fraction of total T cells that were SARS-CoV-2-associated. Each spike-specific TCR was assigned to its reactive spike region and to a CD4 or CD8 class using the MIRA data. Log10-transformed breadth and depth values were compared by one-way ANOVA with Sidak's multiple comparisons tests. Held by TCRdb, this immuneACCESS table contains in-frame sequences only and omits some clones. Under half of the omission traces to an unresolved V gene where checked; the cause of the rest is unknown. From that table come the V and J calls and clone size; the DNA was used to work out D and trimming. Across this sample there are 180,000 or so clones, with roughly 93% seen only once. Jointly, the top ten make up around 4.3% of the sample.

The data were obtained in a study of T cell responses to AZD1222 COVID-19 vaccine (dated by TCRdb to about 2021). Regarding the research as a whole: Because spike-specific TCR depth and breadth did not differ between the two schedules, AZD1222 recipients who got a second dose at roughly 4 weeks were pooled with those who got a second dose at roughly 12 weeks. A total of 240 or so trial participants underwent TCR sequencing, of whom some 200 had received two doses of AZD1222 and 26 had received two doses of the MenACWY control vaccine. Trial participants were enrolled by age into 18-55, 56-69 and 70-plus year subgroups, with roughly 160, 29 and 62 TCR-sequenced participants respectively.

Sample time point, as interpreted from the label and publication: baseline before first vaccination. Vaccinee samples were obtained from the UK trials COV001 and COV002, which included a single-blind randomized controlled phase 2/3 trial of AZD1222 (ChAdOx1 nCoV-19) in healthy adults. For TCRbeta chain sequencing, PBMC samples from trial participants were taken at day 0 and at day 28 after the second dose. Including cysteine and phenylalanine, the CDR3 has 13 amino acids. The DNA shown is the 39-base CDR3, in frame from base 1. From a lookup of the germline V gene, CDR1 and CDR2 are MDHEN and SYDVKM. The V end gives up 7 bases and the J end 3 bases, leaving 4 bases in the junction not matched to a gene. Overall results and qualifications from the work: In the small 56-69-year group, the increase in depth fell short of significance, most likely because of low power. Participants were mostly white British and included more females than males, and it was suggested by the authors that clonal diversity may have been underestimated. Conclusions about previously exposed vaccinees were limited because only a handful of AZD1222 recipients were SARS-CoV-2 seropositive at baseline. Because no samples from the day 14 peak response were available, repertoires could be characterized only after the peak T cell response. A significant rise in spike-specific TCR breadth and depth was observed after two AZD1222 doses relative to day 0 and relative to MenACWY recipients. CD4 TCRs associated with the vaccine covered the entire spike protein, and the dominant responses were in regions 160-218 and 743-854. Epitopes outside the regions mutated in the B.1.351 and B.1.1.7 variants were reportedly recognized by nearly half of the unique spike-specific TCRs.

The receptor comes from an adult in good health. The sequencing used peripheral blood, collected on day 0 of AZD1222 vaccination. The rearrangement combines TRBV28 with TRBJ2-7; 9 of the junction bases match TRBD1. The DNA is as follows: TGTGCCAGCATGACAGGGGGGTTCTACGAGCAGTACTTC. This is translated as CASMTGGFYEQYF.